This T cell receptor (beta chain) was observed in a study of shared clonotypes between healthy human individuals. The assay was immunoSEQ multiplex PCR, and TCRdb's table has in-frame clones only and misses some. The table has about 1.5 million clones, under 99% seen once. Trimming cost V 4 bases and J 2 bases, with 21 bases left between them. Germline-derived CDR1 and CDR2 are SGHRS and YFSETQ. The CDR3 totals 18 residues. From CD4+ cells came CD45RA+ naive and CD45RA-negative memory subsets. The sequence was collected from a man in his thirties or forties in good health. This chain links TRBV5-1 with TRBJ2-2; D perhaps matches TRBD1 (5 bases). What was sequenced was naive CD4+ T cells sorted from blood. Subset meaning: CD45RA+ positively selected. The CDR3 region is CASSTVGRSDKNTGELFF. In DNA form, the CDR3 reads TGCGCCAGCAGCACCGTTGGGCGGTCGGACAAAAACACCGGGGAGCTGTTTTTT. The entire variable domain, with the rest obtained from reference TRBV5-1 and TRBJ2-2, is as follows: KAGVTQTPRYLIKTRGQQVTLSCSPISGHRSVSWYQQTPGQGLQFLFEYFSETQRNKGNFPGRFSGRQFSNSRSEMNVSTLELGDSALYLCASSTVGRSDKNTGELFFGEGSRLTVL.